This T cell receptor beta chain originates from a study of blood T cells in healthy people across ages. At the level of the study: Template-switching capture recovered about one barcoded beta molecule per two T cells.

A J-beta primer mix and a sample-barcoded 5' primer were used in a second PCR of roughly 6 to 11 cycles. From the 5' RACE reads, TCRdb called clonotypes with MiXCR, one entry per CDR3 protein. Of approximately 670,000 distinct CDR3 sequences listed, approximately 40% are singletons. A few counts support this clonotype. Its antigen is currently unknown. This CDR3 region has 13 residues. Germline CDR1 and CDR2: DFQATT and SNEGSKA (reference sequence). V lost 2 bases and J lost 4, with 9 bases in between. Notes on the study in general: Estimates of diversity drawn from one million T cells were considered underestimates. Naive T cell percentage by flow cytometry tracked strongly with beta diversity.

This chain connects TRBV20-1 to TRBJ1-5; D not certain. Material: blood. The TCR comes from a man aged 80 or over in good health. The CDR3 DNA reads as TGCAGTGCTAGATCCGGACCAAATCAGCCCCAGCATTTT. This codes for CSARSGPNQPQHF.